A selection of T cell receptor beta chains follows, all from one sample in a study of cytomegalovirus exposure and HLA in healthy donors. Here immunoSEQ multiplex PCR was the method, and the copy in TCRdb shows in-frame clones only, minus some. The repertoire includes around 58,000 clones, more than 65% of them detected once, and over 30% sits in the top ten. Input material: PBMCs. The source of these receptors is a man between 35 and 55 years old in good health and CMV-seropositive. CDR3s include the opening cysteine and the closing phenylalanine or tryptophan. The D gene is left open where the match is weak. Expanded clones get a size class; other rows say once, few or many, or leave the size out.

NA	TRBV6-6	few	TRBJ1-5	CASTGGNQPQHF	TGTGCCAGCACGGGAGGCAATCAGCCCCAGCATTTT
TRBD2	TRBV6-5	NA	TRBJ2-1	CASSYAGGSSYNEQFF	TGTGCCAGCAGTTACGCGGGGGGGAGCTCCTACAATGAGCAGTTCTTC
NA	TRBV30	NA	TRBJ1-4	CAWALGGDEKLFF	TGTGCCTGGGCTCTCGGGGGGGACGAAAAACTGTTTTTT
TRBD1	TRBV11-3	NA	TRBJ2-6	CASSLGTGGASGANVLTF	TGTGCCAGCAGCTTAGGGACAGGGGGCGCTTCTGGGGCCAACGTCCTGACTTTC
NA	TRBV4-2	once	TRBJ1-1	CASSQDGEVNTEAFF	TGTGCCAGCAGCCAAGATGGGGAGGTGAACACTGAAGCTTTCTTT
NA	TRBV5-4	NA	TRBJ2-3	CASSLLTVLTGTDTQYF	TGTGCCAGCAGCCTGCTAACGGTACTCACGGGCACAGATACGCAGTATTTT
NA	TRBV9	NA	TRBJ1-1	CASSVIGVENTEAFF	TGTGCCAGCAGCGTAATCGGGGTTGAGAACACTGAAGCTTTCTTT
NA	TRBV5-1	NA	TRBJ1-2	CASSPSPGDGYTF	TGCGCCAGCAGCCCTTCCCCAGGGGATGGCTACACCTTC
NA	TRBV6-5	NA	TRBJ1-2	CASSYSNWNEADGYTF	TGTGCCAGCAGTTACTCGAATTGGAACGAGGCAGATGGCTACACCTTC
NA	TRBV7-2	NA	TRBJ1-2	CASSLYLPSGYGYTF	TGTGCCAGCAGCTTATATCTTCCGTCGGGGTATGGCTACACCTTC
TRBD1	TRBV11-1	once	TRBJ1-1	CASSFDRVTEAFF	TGTGCCAGCAGCTTCGACAGGGTCACTGAAGCTTTCTTT
TRBD2	TRBV5-4	NA	TRBJ2-7	CASSLDRLAGASVSYEQYF	TGTGCCAGCAGCTTGGATCGACTAGCGGGGGCCTCCGTCTCCTACGAGCAGTACTTC
TRBD1	TRBV2	NA	TRBJ2-2	CASTERDRTGELFF	TGTGCCAGCACCGAACGGGACAGGACCGGGGAGCTGTTTTTT
NA	TRBV5-1	few	TRBJ1-1	CASSSRTPNTEAFF	TGCGCCAGCAGCTCCAGGACTCCGAACACTGAAGCTTTCTTT
NA	TRBV9	NA	TRBJ1-4	CASSVASGSEDEKLFF	TGTGCCAGCAGCGTAGCATCAGGGTCGGAAGATGAAAAACTGTTTTTT
NA	TRBV2	NA	TRBJ2-7	CASRGDSAYEQYF	TGTGCCAGCAGAGGCGACAGCGCCTACGAGCAGTACTTC
NA	TRBV6-6	NA	TRBJ1-4	CASRLGSANEKLFF	TGTGCCAGCAGACTGGGGAGTGCAAATGAAAAACTGTTTTTT
NA	TRBV10-3	few	TRBJ1-1	CAISAGGTEAFF	TGTGCCATCAGTGCCGGGGGGACTGAAGCTTTCTTT
TRBD2	TRBV4-1	NA	TRBJ2-7	CASSRTSPLAGDPYEQYF	TGCGCCAGCAGCCGAACCTCGCCCCTAGCGGGAGATCCCTACGAGCAGTACTTC
TRBD2	TRBV2	few	TRBJ2-5	CASEIAGLGETQYF	TGTGCCAGCGAGATAGCGGGGCTAGGGGAGACCCAGTACTTC
TRBD1	TRBV5-1	NA	TRBJ1-1	CASSLDMTGVPEAFF	TGCGCCAGCAGCTTGGATATGACAGGGGTTCCTGAAGCTTTCTTT
TRBD1	TRBV4-3	NA	TRBJ1-2	CASSQELSRDSPYTF	TGCGCCAGCAGCCAGGAACTGTCGCGGGACAGTCCCTACACCTTC
NA	TRBV5-1	NA	TRBJ2-5	CASGGFLGEETQYF	TGCGCCAGCGGTGGGTTTTTGGGCGAAGAGACCCAGTACTTC
NA	TRBV2	NA	TRBJ2-1	CASRLASVSYNEQFF	TGTGCCAGCAGACTAGCTTCTGTCTCCTACAATGAGCAGTTCTTC
NA	TRBV7-9	NA	TRBJ1-2	CASSPRGEGGYGYTF	TGTGCCAGCAGCCCGCGGGGAGAGGGAGGCTATGGCTACACCTTC
NA	TRBV29-1	NA	TRBJ2-1	CSVSRQGGNEQFF	TGCAGCGTTTCGCGCCAGGGGGGCAATGAGCAGTTCTTC
NA	TRBV5-6	NA	TRBJ2-7	CASSSGVGGWSYEQYF	TGTGCCAGCAGCTCTGGAGTGGGGGGTTGGTCCTACGAGCAGTACTTC
TRBD1	TRBV7-2	NA	TRBJ2-2	CASAPLTGGGLGTGELFF	TGTGCCAGCGCCCCGCTGACAGGGGGCGGTCTGGGCACCGGGGAGCTGTTTTTT
TRBD2	TRBV5-1	few	TRBJ2-2	CASSLNAGGGTGELFF	TGCGCCAGCAGCTTGAATGCGGGGGGCGGCACCGGGGAGCTGTTTTTT
TRBD1	TRBV6-5	NA	TRBJ2-6	CASSSRGLGANVLTF	TGTGCCAGCAGTTCCAGGGGGCTTGGGGCCAACGTCCTGACTTTC
TRBD1	TRBV7-6	few	TRBJ1-5	CASSLVGGQGNQPQHF	TGTGCCAGCAGCTTAGTTGGGGGACAGGGTAATCAGCCCCAGCATTTT
NA	TRBV6-6	NA	TRBJ2-5	CASSYSGQQETQYF	TGTGCCAGCAGTTACTCCGGACAGCAAGAGACCCAGTACTTC
NA	TRBV2	NA	TRBJ2-7	CASSPLRDSGSRQYF	TGTGCCAGCAGTCCTCTTAGGGACTCCGGCTCTAGGCAGTACTTC
NA	TRBV11-2	few	TRBJ2-5	CASSLVQGLAWTQYF	TGTGCCAGCAGCTTAGTTCAAGGCCTAGCGTGGACCCAGTACTTC
NA	TRBV5-4	NA	TRBJ2-1	CASSPAGAYNEQFF	TGTGCCAGCAGCCCCGCGGGCGCCTACAATGAGCAGTTCTTC
NA	TRBV19	NA	TRBJ1-5	CASSIGFPTGGRINQPQHF	TGTGCCAGTAGTATTGGATTCCCCACAGGCGGACGGATCAATCAGCCCCAGCATTTT
TRBD1	TRBV7-6	NA	TRBJ2-2	CASSSRTGVINTGELFF	TGTGCCAGCAGCTCACGGACAGGGGTGATTAACACCGGGGAGCTGTTTTTT
NA	TRBV9	NA	TRBJ1-1	CASSVEAMNTEAFF	TGTGCCAGCAGCGTAGAAGCTATGAACACTGAAGCTTTCTTT
NA	TRBV18	few	TRBJ1-6	CASSSPSTDYNSPLHF	TGTGCCAGCTCATCCCCTTCGACAGACTATAATTCACCCCTCCACTTT
NA	TRBV7-8	NA	TRBJ2-2	CASSPIRMRRGNTGELFF	TGTGCCAGCAGCCCAATCCGGATGCGGCGTGGGAACACCGGGGAGCTGTTTTTT
NA	TRBV9	NA	TRBJ2-7	CASSVGSARSYEQYF	TGTGCCAGCAGCGTAGGCTCGGCTAGGAGCTACGAGCAGTACTTC
NA	TRBV9	NA	TRBJ2-1	CASSVGYSYNEQFF	TGTGCCAGCAGCGTAGGATACAGTTACAATGAGCAGTTCTTC
NA	TRBV5-1	NA	TRBJ1-5	CASSLTPSNQPQHF	TGCGCCAGCAGCTTGACACCTAGCAATCAGCCCCAGCATTTT
TRBD1	TRBV7-9	NA	TRBJ2-1	CASSSNPPQGAEQFF	TGTGCCAGCAGCTCCAACCCCCCGCAGGGGGCCGAGCAGTTCTTC
TRBD1	TRBV2	NA	TRBJ1-1	CASILGQGIGKAFF	TGTGCCAGCATTCTAGGACAGGGGATTGGTAAAGCTTTCTTT
NA	TRBV5-1	NA	TRBJ2-2	CASSLRAGATGELFF	TGCGCCAGCAGCCTCAGGGCGGGGGCGACCGGGGAGCTGTTTTTT
NA	TRBV27	NA	TRBJ1-5	CASSLAPTNSPQHF	TGTGCCAGCAGTTTGGCCCCCACAAATTCGCCCCAGCATTTT
NA	TRBV18	many	TRBJ1-1	CASSPPGPEWGTEAFF	TGTGCCAGCTCACCACCGGGGCCCGAATGGGGCACTGAAGCTTTCTTT
NA	TRBV11-1	NA	TRBJ1-1	CASSSNRAEAFF	TGTGCCAGCAGCTCAAACAGGGCTGAAGCTTTCTTT
NA	TRBV14	NA	TRBJ1-1	CASSQEGFRENTEAFF	TGTGCCAGCAGCCAAGAGGGATTCAGGGAGAACACTGAAGCTTTCTTT
NA	TRBV10-3	NA	TRBJ2-7	CAIKRGQNYEQYF	TGTGCCATCAAAAGGGGCCAAAACTACGAGCAGTACTTC
NA	TRBV5-1	NA	TRBJ2-7	CASRDRYEQYF	TGCGCCAGCAGAGATCGGTACGAGCAGTACTTC
TRBD1	TRBV2	few	TRBJ1-2	CASSAYGSGQGNSYGYTF	TGTGCCAGCAGTGCTTACGGGTCCGGACAGGGAAATAGCTATGGCTACACCTTC
TRBD1	TRBV4-2	NA	TRBJ1-5	CASSQGPGQGADGNQPQHF	TGTGCCAGCAGCCAAGGCCCGGGACAGGGGGCGGACGGCAATCAGCCCCAGCATTTT
TRBD2	TRBV4-1	NA	TRBJ2-2	CASSQNLRGGRTGELFF	TGCGCCAGCAGCCAAAATCTCCGGGGGGGCCGTACCGGGGAGCTGTTTTTT
TRBD1	TRBV11-2	NA	TRBJ2-5	CASSSHPTGVPETQYF	TGTGCCAGCAGCTCCCATCCAACAGGGGTACCAGAGACCCAGTACTTC
TRBD2	TRBV5-5	few	TRBJ2-5	CASSYGLAESYQETQYF	TGTGCCAGCAGCTACGGACTAGCGGAGAGCTACCAAGAGACCCAGTACTTC